Sequencing of this T cell receptor beta chain was carried out in a study of blood T cell repertoires in COVID-19. About the research overall: Nucleic acid was either cDNA or gDNA, and it came from T cells, B-cell-depleted T cells, or PBMCs.

The assay was immunoSEQ multiplex PCR, and TCRdb's table has in-frame clones only and misses some. The profile covers a few hundred thousand clones, with under 90% appearing a single time and about 9.4% taken by the ten largest. Participants came from some 26 US areas, aged about 18 to 95 years. Grouping used clinical history reported by participants in a survey and questionnaire. J gave up 0 bases and V 3 bases, and 3 bases lay outside the gene matches. The CDR3 covers 15 residues. Germline V CDR1 and CDR2: SGHDT, YYEEEE. The V call is TRBV5-6, the J call TRBJ2-3, with 8 bases fitting TRBD2. This TCR came from a woman younger than 45 who had recovered from COVID-19. Material for sequencing was PBMCs or T cells enriched from blood (not recorded which). Here the CDR3 DNA reads TGTGCCAGCAGCTCTGTAGCGGGAAGCACAGATACGCAGTATTTT. Its translation: CASSSVAGSTDTQYF. The whole variable domain, remainder taken from reference TRBV5-6 and TRBJ2-3, is DAGVTQSPTHLIKTRGQQVTLRCSPKSGHDTVSWYQQALGQGPQFIFQYYEEEERQRGNFPDRFSGHQFPNYSSELNVNALLLGDSALYLCASSSVAGSTDTQYFGPGTRLTVL.